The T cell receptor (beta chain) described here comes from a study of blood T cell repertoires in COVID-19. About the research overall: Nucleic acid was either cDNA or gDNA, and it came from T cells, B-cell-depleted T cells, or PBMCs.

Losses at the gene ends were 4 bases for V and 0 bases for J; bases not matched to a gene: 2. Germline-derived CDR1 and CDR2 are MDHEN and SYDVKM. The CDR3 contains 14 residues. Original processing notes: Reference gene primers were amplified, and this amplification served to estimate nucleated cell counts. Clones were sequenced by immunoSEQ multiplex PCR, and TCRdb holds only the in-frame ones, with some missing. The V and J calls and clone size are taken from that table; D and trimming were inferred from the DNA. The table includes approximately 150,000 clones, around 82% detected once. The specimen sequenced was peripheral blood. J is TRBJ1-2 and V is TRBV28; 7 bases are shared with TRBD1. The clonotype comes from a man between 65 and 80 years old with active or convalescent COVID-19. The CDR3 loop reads CASSYGTANYGYTF. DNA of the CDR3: TGTGCCAGCAGTTATGGGACAGCTAACTATGGCTACACCTTC.